The 10 T cell receptor beta chains below come from one sample, sequenced in a study of CD8+ T cells in alopecia areata. Indicated treatment: oral pan-JAK inhibitor, 5-10 mg twice daily. Reverse transcription of extracted RNA yielded cDNA, which provided the sequencing template. Here immunoSEQ multiplex PCR was the method, and the copy in TCRdb shows in-frame clones only, minus some. The table has 90,000 or so clones, about 44% seen once. Sequences were derived from CD8+ T cells sorted from blood, sampled at week 24, from a patient treated with tofacitinib. The receptors come from a human donor with alopecia areata.

This clone was seen only once. This chain uses TRBV4-2 with TRBJ2-1, with 10 nucleotides matching TRBD1. CDR1 and CDR2 (germline): LGHNA, YNFKEQ. V lost 3 bases, J lost 4 bases, and 6 bases stayed unmatched. The CDR3 is 16 residues long. This CDR3 is CASSQTLGQGYNEQFF. The CDR3 DNA follows: TGTGCCAGCAGCCAGACACTGGGACAGGGGTACAATGAGCAGTTCTTC.

This chain joins TRBV11-2 and TRBJ1-2; 9 nucleotides agree with TRBD1. This CDR3 comprises 17 residues. Germline trimming cut 4 bases from V and 4 bases from J; bases unmatched to any gene: 13. Germline V lookup: CDR1 SGHAT, CDR2 FQNNGV. This CDR3 is CASSSGTGIITPYGYTF. CDR3 DNA sequence: TGTGCCAGCAGCTCCGGGACAGGGATAATCACTCCCTATGGCTACACCTTC.

The chain combines TRBV4-2 with TRBJ2-7, with TRBD2 identical over 9 bases. This CDR3 is 15 amino acids long. Germline CDR1 is LGHNA and CDR2 is YNFKEQ. Unmatched junction bases numbered 9, after V lost 5 bases and J lost 4 bases. The CDR3 spells CASSERIAGEYEQYF. CDR3 DNA: TGTGCCAGCAGCGAAAGGATAGCGGGAGAATACGAGCAGTACTTC.

The rearrangement joins TRBV27 to TRBJ2-1, with TRBD2 as a possible D gene (5 bases). CDR1 and CDR2 from the germline V gene are MNHEY and SMNVEV (reference sequence). Between the trimmed V and J ends, which lost 8 bases and 3 bases, there was a span of 5 bases. CDR3 length: 11 amino acids. The CDR3 protein is CASGLYNEQFF. In DNA, the CDR3 is TGTGCCAGCGGACTCTACAATGAGCAGTTCTTC.

This rearrangement joins TRBV9 to TRBJ1-1; D gene uncertain. V lost 4 bases and J lost 0, with 7 bases in between. Per the germline V gene, CDR1 is SGDLS and CDR2 is YYNGEE. The CDR3 is 13 residues long. The CDR3 region has the DNA TGTGCCAGCAGCCCCGGGATGAACACTGAAGCTTTCTTT. This translates into CASSPGMNTEAFF.

The V call is TRBV15, the J call TRBJ2-3; D remains unclear. V was clipped by 1 base and J by 4 bases, with 6 bases between them. This CDR3 is built from 13 residues. From germline, CDR1 is LNHNV and CDR2 YYDKDF (reference sequence). The chain's CDR3 is CATSRGLPDTQYF. The DNA for the CDR3 is TGTGCCACCAGCAGAGGGTTACCAGATACGCAGTATTTT.

The rearrangement uses TRBV7-2 and TRBJ2-7, with 12 bases lining up with TRBD2. Germline lookup yields CDR1 SGHTA and CDR2 FQGNSA. This CDR3 comprises 16 residues. Trimming took 4 bases from V and 6 from J; bases not matched to a gene: 10. CDR3 nucleotide sequence: TGTGCCAGCAGCTCGCGGACTAGCGGGATGGTTGGCGAGCAGTACTTC. As protein: CASSSRTSGMVGEQYF.

In this sample, this clone turned up a few times. The chain links TRBV19 to TRBJ1-2; a weak D match, TRBD1 (5 bases). The germline CDR1 and CDR2 sequences are LNHDA and SQIVND (reference sequence). V shed 6 bases and J shed 0 bases, with 14 bases lying between them. This CDR3 is built from 15 residues. The CDR3 reads CASSPARGANYGYTF. The CDR3 region has the DNA TGTGCCAGTAGCCCCGCGAGGGGCGCTAACTATGGCTACACCTTC.

The CDR3 spells CASSLGRGGNEQFF. The CDR3 DNA reads as TGTGCCAGCAGCTTGGGCAGAGGAGGAAATGAGCAGTTCTTC. The chain has TRBV11-2 and TRBJ2-1; D possibly corresponds to TRBD2 (5 bases). The CDR3 runs to 14 residues. V lost 3 bases, J lost 7 bases, and 13 bases lay in between. Germline CDR1 reads SGHAT; CDR2 reads FQNNGV.

The chain is built from TRBV10-2 and TRBJ2-7; maybe TRBD2 (6 bases). V was pared by 2 bases and J by 6 bases, with 20 bases between. This CDR3 region has 16 residues. Germline V gives CDR1 WSHSY, CDR2 SAAADI. This CDR3 is CASSEERLGGSGEQYF. The CDR3 region has the DNA TGCGCCAGCAGTGAGGAGAGGCTGGGGGGTTCGGGCGAGCAGTACTTC.